This T cell receptor (beta chain) was captured by sequencing in a study of T cells in localized non-small cell lung cancer. Profiled with immunoSEQ multiplex PCR; TCRdb holds only in-frame clones, not every one. This table has around 20,000 clones, about four fifths appearing once. A remark on this clone: Its antigen is currently unknown.

The study, taken as a whole, reports: A median of approximately 50 clones ranked among the top 100 in tumor appeared in adjacent lung. Overall survival was longer when the density of T cells in the blood was higher. Investigators sequenced only a single tumor region, leaving heterogeneity possible.

The germline V gene encodes CDR1 SGHNT and CDR2 YYREEE (reference sequence). V shed 4 bases and J 2 bases; nucleotides not matched to a gene: 6. The CDR3 totals 15 residues. The sequenced sample was peripheral blood, obtained before any cancer treatment. The source is a female donor at least 60 years old with stage I lung adenocarcinoma. The chain combines TRBV5-4 with TRBJ2-3; 8 bases map to TRBD1. The CDR3 DNA sequence: TGTGCCAGCAGCCTTTGGACAGGGACCACAGATACGCAGTATTTT. Residues: CASSLWTGTTDTQYF.